The 27 T cell receptor beta chains below were found in one sample sequenced in a study of cytotoxic CD8 clonotypes in ibrutinib-treated CLL. Using immunoSEQ multiplex PCR, the repertoire was profiled, and TCRdb retains in-frame clones only, with some absent. There are around 300,000 clones in the sample; approximately 80% occur only once, and 6.7% lies in the top ten. Sequenced here: PBMCs, sampled before ibrutinib treatment. The receptors shown here come from a human donor with chronic lymphocytic leukemia.

V and J are TRBV27 and TRBJ1-5; D not certain. This CDR3 has 12 amino acids. The germline CDR1 and CDR2 sequences are MNHEY and SMNVEV (reference sequence). Deletions cut 7 bases from V and 6 bases from J, with 10 bases between. The CDR3 DNA sequence: TGTGCCAGCATTCTCTGGGGTCAGCCCCAGCATTTT. Translated: CASILWGQPQHF.

The V and J genes are TRBV9 and TRBJ2-1; 9 positions agree with TRBD2. The junction had 5 bases not matched to a gene; V was cut back by 0 bases and J by 4 bases. The CDR3 totals 16 residues. Germline V gene lookup returns CDR1 SGDLS and CDR2 YYNGEE. Here the CDR3 reads CASSVAGLAGYNEQFF. In nucleotides, the CDR3 is TGTGCCAGCAGCGTAGCGGGGCTAGCGGGATACAATGAGCAGTTCTTC.

This sequence joins TRBV5-4 and TRBJ1-1, with a tentative D call TRBD1 (5 bases). The CDR3 contains 13 residues. Germline V CDR1 and CDR2: SGHNT, YYREEE (reference sequence). V was pared by 6 bases and J by 7 bases, with 16 bases between. The CDR3 here is CASTDPGGGEAFF. The CDR3 DNA sequence: TGTGCCAGCACCGACCCGGGTGGGGGTGAAGCTTTCTTT. Drawing the rest from reference TRBV5-4 and TRBJ1-1, the complete variable domain is ETGVTQSPTHLIKTRGQQVTLRCSSQSGHNTVSWYQQALGQGPQFIFQYYREEENGRGNFPPRFSGLQFPNYSSELNVNALELDDSALYLCASTDPGGGEAFFGQGTRLTVV.

Turning to this clone: The same CDR3 arises from other DNA sequences in this sample as well. This rearrangement joins TRBV18 to TRBJ2-1; 10 nucleotides agree with TRBD2. The CDR3 extends over 15 amino acids. V shed 3 bases, J shed 3 bases, and the junction held 2 bases outside the gene matches. CDR1 is KGHSH, CDR2 LQKENI, per germline. The CDR3 nucleotides are TGTGCCAGCTCACCTCTAGCGGGAGACTACAATGAGCAGTTCTTC. Its translation is CASSPLAGDYNEQFF.

CDR3 bases: TGTGCCAGCAGCCAAGATCACGGCAGAACCTACGAGCAGTACTTC. Translating it yields CASSQDHGRTYEQYF. The J gene is TRBJ2-7, the V gene TRBV4-2; D gene ambiguous. Germline V lookup: CDR1 LGHNA, CDR2 YNFKEQ. The V and J ends lost 0 bases and 2 bases respectively, with 11 bases between them. CDR3 length equals 15 residues.

The J gene is TRBJ1-2, the V gene TRBV7-2; D is ambiguous. Germline-derived CDR1 and CDR2 are SGHTA and FQGNSA. Trimming removed 5 bases from V and 4 bases from J, with 11 bases in between. This CDR3 has 13 residues. For the CDR3, the DNA is TGTGCCAGCAGCAATGGGCCCGCCTATGGCTACACCTTC. Encoded protein: CASSNGPAYGYTF.

The chain couples TRBV19 to TRBJ2-5, with D hard to call. Trimming removed 5 bases at V and 5 bases at J, with 18 bases between. CDR1 is LNHDA, CDR2 SQIVND, per germline (reference sequence). The CDR3 runs to 15 residues. DNA of the CDR3: TGTGCCAGTAGTCTCCGGGTTTCCAGAGTGGAGACCCAGTACTTC. It encodes CASSLRVSRVETQYF.

This clone appeared a single time. The chain uses TRBV6-5 and TRBJ2-1, with D possibly matching TRBD1 (6 bases). The CDR3 runs to 15 residues. Trimming pared 0 bases from V and 10 bases from J, leaving 16 bases between. CDR1 and CDR2 (germline): MNHEY, SVGAGI. The CDR3 sequence: CASSYSQPATGEQFF. In DNA form, the CDR3 reads TGTGCCAGCAGTTACTCCCAACCCGCTACAGGGGAGCAGTTCTTC.

The chain is built from TRBV6-6 and TRBJ2-1; 7 bases line up with TRBD1. This CDR3 has 15 residues. Germline CDR1 reads MNHNY; CDR2 reads SVGAGI (reference sequence). With 3 bases clipped from V and 7 bases from J, the junction kept 9 bases outside the gene matches. CDR3 in DNA: TGTGCCAGCAGTTATTCTCAGGGGGTAGGTAATGAGCAGTTCTTC. Its translation is CASSYSQGVGNEQFF.

The V gene is TRBV5-1, the J gene TRBJ2-7, with TRBD2 matching 11 bases. The CDR3 contains 14 residues. Per germline, CDR1 SGHRS and CDR2 YFSETQ. V lost 7 bases, J lost 7 bases, and 10 bases stayed unmatched. CDR3 region: CASSTSGKDREQYF. The CDR3 coding sequence is TGCGCCAGCTCGACTAGCGGGAAAGACCGGGAGCAGTACTTC.

This sequence joins TRBV30 and TRBJ1-1; D unresolved. V was cut by 5 bases and J by 5 bases, with 15 bases left in between. The CDR3 has 13 amino acids. The V gene's germline CDR1 is GTSNPN and CDR2 SVGIG (reference sequence). The DNA of the CDR3 is TGTGCCTGGGCGGCGGGGAGTAGAACTGAAGCTTTCTTT. Translation: CAWAAGSRTEAFF. The full variable domain, rest sourced from reference TRBV30 and TRBJ1-1, is SQTIHQWPATLVQPVGSPLSLECTVEGTSNPNLYWYRQAAGRGLQLLFYSVGIGQISSEVPQNLSASRPQDRQFILSSKKLLLSDSGFYLCAWAAGSRTEAFFGQGTRLTVV.

This chain connects TRBV13 to TRBJ2-3; 7 bases match TRBD1. The V gene end was trimmed by 5 bases and the J gene end by 2 bases; junction bases not matched to a gene: 10. Germline V CDR1 and CDR2: PRHDT, FYEKMQ (reference sequence). This CDR3 contains 16 residues. In DNA form, the CDR3 reads TGTGCCAGCAGCACGGGACAGAGTTACACCACAGATACGCAGTATTTT. This encodes CASSTGQSYTTDTQYF.

The genes are TRBV30 and TRBJ2-1, with TRBD1 identical over 9 bases. Germline loops: CDR1 GTSNPN, CDR2 SVGIG (reference sequence). V lost 5 bases and J lost 7; bases outside the gene matches: 3. There are 12 residues in the CDR3. The CDR3 reads CAWGDRANEQFF. The CDR3 DNA reads as TGTGCCTGGGGGGACAGGGCAAATGAGCAGTTCTTC.

The chain couples TRBV30 to TRBJ2-1; D not resolved. The CDR3 sequence is 11 residues long. CDR1 is GTSNPN, CDR2 SVGIG, per germline (reference sequence). Trimming cost V 3 bases and J 8 bases, with 8 bases left between them. This CDR3 reads CAWSGLDEQFF. CDR3 bases: TGTGCCTGGAGCGGCCTCGATGAGCAGTTCTTC.

The chain joins TRBV7-9 to TRBJ1-2; no firm D call. V was cut by 0 bases and J by 0 bases, with 8 bases left in between. The germline V gene has CDR1 SEHNR and CDR2 FQNEAQ (reference sequence). The CDR3 is 15 amino acids. The CDR3 spells CASSLASGANYGYTF. DNA of the CDR3: TGTGCCAGCAGCTTAGCTTCTGGAGCTAACTATGGCTACACCTTC.

This chain links TRBV4-1 with TRBJ2-3, with 8 nucleotides matching TRBD1. Germline V gene lookup returns CDR1 MGHRA and CDR2 YSYEKL. V lost 3 bases and J lost 2; bases outside the gene matches: 7. The CDR3 has 16 residues. CDR3 sequence reads: CASSQIGGQATDTQYF. CDR3 sequence (DNA): TGCGCCAGCAGCCAGATAGGGGGACAGGCCACAGATACGCAGTATTTT.

As DNA, the CDR3 is TGTGCCTGGAGTCTAGAAGGGGACACTGAAGCTTTCTTT. It encodes CAWSLEGDTEAFF. The chain couples TRBV30 to TRBJ1-1, with TRBD1 as a possible D gene (5 bases). V was cut by 2 bases and J by 3 bases, with 10 bases left in between. Germline-derived CDR1 and CDR2 are GTSNPN and SVGIG (reference sequence). The CDR3 runs 13 residues. The full variable domain, its missing parts supplied by reference TRBV30 and TRBJ1-1, is SQTIHQWPATLVQPVGSPLSLECTVEGTSNPNLYWYRQAAGRGLQLLFYSVGIGQISSEVPQNLSASRPQDRQFILSSKKLLLSDSGFYLCAWSLEGDTEAFFGQGTRLTVV.

In this sample, this clone turned up once. The junction differs from germline at one of its ends, possibly a read error. This rearrangement joins TRBV2 to TRBJ2-4; 7 nucleotides line up with TRBD2. The CDR3 consists of 16 residues. Germline V gives CDR1 SNHLY, CDR2 FYNNEI. The CDR3 DNA reads as TGTGCCAGCATTGAAGGACTAGGAGTAGCCAAAAACATTCAGTACTTC. Translating gives CASIEGLGVAKNIQYF.

The V gene is TRBV18, the J gene TRBJ1-2, with TRBD1 matching 7 bases. The CDR3 extends over 16 amino acids. V dropped 3 bases and J dropped 1; count of bases not matched to a gene: 8. Germline lookup yields CDR1 KGHSH and CDR2 LQKENI. Written as DNA, the CDR3 is TGTGCCAGCTCACCCCAGACAGGGAAGATTAACTATGGCTACACCTTC. Translation gives CASSPQTGKINYGYTF.

The V gene is TRBV5-6, the J gene TRBJ2-2; perhaps D is TRBD1 or TRBD2 (5 bases each). In germline, CDR1 is SGHDT, CDR2 YYEEEE. The CDR3 loop spans 15 amino acids. Deletions cut 1 base from V and 1 base from J, with 8 bases between. The CDR3 here is CASSLPGRNTGELFF. CDR3 bases: TGTGCCAGCAGCTTGCCGGGGCGGAACACCGGGGAGCTGTTTTTT.

V is TRBV6-5 and J is TRBJ2-4; 8 bases line up with TRBD2. Germline values: CDR1 MNHEY, CDR2 SVGAGI. V shed 6 bases, J shed 3 bases, and the junction held 7 bases outside the gene matches. This CDR3 is built from 15 residues. In nucleotides, the CDR3 is TGTGCCAGCAGCTCCGGACTAGCATACAAAAACATTCAGTACTTC. Translating gives CASSSGLAYKNIQYF.

This chain links TRBV18 with TRBJ2-7; TRBD2 is a possible D gene (7 bases). CDR1 KGHSH and CDR2 LQKENI come from the germline V gene. The CDR3 spans 14 residues. V gave up 6 bases and J gave up 3 bases, with 15 bases separating them. The CDR3 spells CASSSGGGHYEQYF. The CDR3 bases are TGTGCCAGCTCTTCCGGCGGGGGCCACTACGAGCAGTACTTC.

This chain links TRBV7-2 with TRBJ2-7; D is uncertain. The CDR3 loop spans 11 amino acids. With 2 bases removed from V and 6 bases from J, the gap between germline ends came to 5 bases. Germline V gene sequence: CDR1 SGHTA, CDR2 FQGNSA. This CDR3 reads CASSLLVEQYF. The CDR3 nucleotides read TGTGCCAGCAGCTTACTTGTCGAGCAGTACTTC.

The gene calls are TRBV13 and TRBJ1-1, with 10 bases identical to TRBD1. This CDR3 is 15 amino acids long. CDR1 is PRHDT, CDR2 FYEKMQ, per germline (reference sequence). J gave up 4 bases and V 4 bases, and 6 bases lay outside the gene matches. The CDR3 DNA is TGTGCCAGCAGCTGGGACCGGGACAGGGGCACTGAAGCTTTCTTT. It yields the protein CASSWDRDRGTEAFF.

V gene TRBV4-3 combines with J gene TRBJ1-2, with D hard to call. V lost 0 bases and J lost 4, with 9 bases in between. Germline V gene sequence: CDR1 LGHNA, CDR2 YSLEER. The CDR3 is 14 amino acids. CDR3 residues: CASSQDFSPYGYTF. The CDR3 region has the DNA TGCGCCAGCAGCCAAGATTTTTCCCCCTATGGCTACACCTTC.

The rearrangement joins TRBV7-2 to TRBJ1-2; D is undetermined. V was trimmed by 1 base and J by 2 bases, leaving 5 bases between them. The CDR3 extends over 13 amino acids. Per germline, CDR1 SGHTA and CDR2 FQGNSA. The CDR3 region has the DNA TGTGCCAGCAGCTTAGACGCAAACTATGGCTACACCTTC. Its translation is CASSLDANYGYTF.

CDR3 sequence reads: CASSRGGGSYEQYF. The CDR3 DNA follows: TGTGCCAGCAGCCGAGGAGGGGGGAGCTACGAGCAGTACTTC. J is TRBJ2-7 and V is TRBV6-5; D possibly matches TRBD1 or TRBD2 (6 bases each). The CDR3 covers 14 residues. Trimming stripped 6 bases from V and 3 bases from J, with 15 bases between. Germline values: CDR1 MNHEY, CDR2 SVGAGI.